Listed below are T cell receptor beta chains from one sample, sequenced in a study of CD8+ T cells in alopecia areata. Profiling relied on immunoSEQ multiplex PCR, and the TCRdb table lists in-frame clones only, not all of them. The sample carries 100,000 to 120,000 clones, 55% to 70% recorded once. The source material was NKG2D-low CD8+ T cells sorted from blood. The receptor set was obtained from a human donor with alopecia areata. CDR3s include the opening cysteine and the closing phenylalanine or tryptophan. D genes are given only for firm matches. The listing skips clone size in some rows; elsewhere it reads once, few, many or a size class.

cdr3_nt cdr3_aa clone_size d_call j_call v_call
TGTGCCAGCAGCCCCGGGAACCTCTATGGCTACACCTTC CASSPGNLYGYTF - - TRBJ1-2 TRBV6-6
TGTGCCAGTAGTAATGACTATGGCTACACCTTC CASSNDYGYTF - - TRBJ1-2 TRBV19
TGTGCCAGCACATTAGACAGGGTGGCTGAAAAACTGTTTTTT CASTLDRVAEKLFF - TRBD1 TRBJ1-4 TRBV6-6
TGCAGCGTTGAGGTCGCCGACTACGAGCAGTACTTC CSVEVADYEQYF few - TRBJ2-7 TRBV29-1
TGTGCCAGCAGCCCTGGGACTTGGGGATTAGAGACCCAGTACTTC CASSPGTWGLETQYF - - TRBJ2-5 TRBV7-8
TGTGCCAGCAGCCCGACAGGGACCTACAATGAGCAGTTCTTC CASSPTGTYNEQFF few TRBD1 TRBJ2-1 TRBV7-9
TGTGCCAGCAGCGGAGCGGGAGGACCACGAGATACGCAGTATTTT CASSGAGGPRDTQYF - TRBD2 TRBJ2-3 TRBV6-5
TGCAGCGTTGAAGTCGATCAGCCCTACGAGCAGTACTTC CSVEVDQPYEQYF few - TRBJ2-7 TRBV29-1
TGTGCCAGCAACACAGGGACAGTACAAGAGACCCAGTACTTC CASNTGTVQETQYF - TRBD1 TRBJ2-5 TRBV5-6
TGTGCCAGCAGTGAAGGTAGGGGGCGCTCGGGCAATGAGCAGTTCTTC CASSEGRGRSGNEQFF - TRBD1 TRBJ2-1 TRBV2
TGTGCCAGCAGCCAAGACCCACTAGATCGGGGAGGGACCGGGGAGCTGTTTTTT CASSQDPLDRGGTGELFF many TRBD2 TRBJ2-2 TRBV4-2
TGTGCCAGCAGTTCTACAGCCCTGAGCAATGAGCAGTTCTTC CASSSTALSNEQFF - - TRBJ2-1 TRBV6-4
TGTGCCTGGAGTATCGGGAACACTGAAGCTTTCTTT CAWSIGNTEAFF - - TRBJ1-1 TRBV30
TGTGCCAGCAGCCAAGAGGTTGCCTACGAGCAGTACTTC CASSQEVAYEQYF medium-sized - TRBJ2-7 TRBV14
TGTGCCAGCACCAGCGATAGCGGGAGCTCCTACGAGCAGTACTTC CASTSDSGSSYEQYF - TRBD2 TRBJ2-7 TRBV2
TGTGCCAGCAGCCGTACTAGCGGGAGTTTTTACGGGGAGCTGTTTTTT CASSRTSGSFYGELFF - TRBD2 TRBJ2-2 TRBV11-2
TGTGCCACCAGCTCGGCTGGGGCCAACGTCCTGACTTTC CATSSAGANVLTF - - TRBJ2-6 TRBV15
TGTGCCAGCAGTGAGCTAAGTGAAGCTTTCTTT CASSELSEAFF few - TRBJ1-1 TRBV7-9
TGCAGCGTTGGGACTAGCGGGAGGACAGATACGCAGTATTTT CSVGTSGRTDTQYF few TRBD2 TRBJ2-3 TRBV29-1
TGTGCCAGTAGTATTGAGGGAGGCGGGGAGCTGTTTTTT CASSIEGGGELFF few - TRBJ2-2 TRBV19
TGTGCCAGCAGCTTCGGGCCCACGGATACGCAGTATTTT CASSFGPTDTQYF once - TRBJ2-3 TRBV7-3
TGTGCCAGCAGCCAAGTAGGATCCGGGTCGAGCTCCTACAATGAGCAGTTCTTC CASSQVGSGSSSYNEQFF - - TRBJ2-1 TRBV14
TGTGCCAGCGGAGGGGGAAGTAGCAACACCGGGGAGCTGTTTTTT CASGGGSSNTGELFF - - TRBJ2-2 TRBV6-5
TGTGCCAGCAGCTCTAGCGCCGACACAGATACGCAGTATTTT CASSSSADTDTQYF once - TRBJ2-3 TRBV11-2
TGTGCCAGCGGGGGACCGGACAGGGCGTCCGGGAACACCATATATTTT CASGGPDRASGNTIYF few TRBD1 TRBJ1-3 TRBV28
TGTGCCAGCAGCCAAGATGGTATGAACACTGAAGCTTTCTTT CASSQDGMNTEAFF few - TRBJ1-1 TRBV14
TGCGCCAGCAGCCAATATGACAGTTACGAGCAGTACTTC CASSQYDSYEQYF - - TRBJ2-7 TRBV4-1
TGCGCCAGCAGCTTGAACAACGGGGTGAACATCGGGGAGCTGTTTTTT CASSLNNGVNIGELFF few - TRBJ2-2 TRBV5-1
TGTGCCAGCCGCACTAGCGGGTACGAGCAGTACTTC CASRTSGYEQYF - TRBD2 TRBJ2-7 TRBV6-1
TGCGCCAGCAGGTCTAGCGGGATGGAGCAGTACTTC CASRSSGMEQYF few TRBD2 TRBJ2-7 TRBV5-1
TGCAGCGTTTGGGGCGGAAAAGACTATGGCTACACCTTC CSVWGGKDYGYTF few - TRBJ1-2 TRBV29-1
TGTGCCTGGACCAACAGTTGGAATGAGCAGTTCTTC CAWTNSWNEQFF - - TRBJ2-1 TRBV30
TGTGCCAGCAGCCAGGCCACAGGGATCGGCGAGCAGTACTTC CASSQATGIGEQYF - - TRBJ2-7 TRBV4-2
TGTGCCAGCACTTCGGGAGCAGTCGTCTACAATGAGCAGTTCTTC CASTSGAVVYNEQFF - - TRBJ2-1 TRBV2
TGTGCCAGCGGCGGCCCCGAACCCTCCTATGGCTACACCTTC CASGGPEPSYGYTF - - TRBJ1-2 TRBV28
TGTGCCAGCAGCTTATCAGAGAGGGCCTTTGGTGAGCAGTTCTTC CASSLSERAFGEQFF - - TRBJ2-1 TRBV7-9
TGTGCCAGCAGCTTAGTAGGCTCCCAAGAGACCCAGTACTTC CASSLVGSQETQYF - - TRBJ2-5 TRBV7-2
TGTGCCAGCAGTACCGGTGGTCACAGGGGGCTCCACATGGACTACGAGCAGTACTTC CASSTGGHRGLHMDYEQYF - TRBD1 TRBJ2-7 TRBV28
TGTGCCAGCAGTGAACCTAGCGACCAAGAGACCCAGTACTTC CASSEPSDQETQYF - - TRBJ2-5 TRBV2
TGTGCCAGCAGTTTAGGGGGGGCAGGTCAGCCCCAGCATTTT CASSLGGAGQPQHF - - TRBJ1-5 TRBV27
TGTGCCAGCAGCTCCCTTAGACAGGCAAACTATGGCTACACCTTC CASSSLRQANYGYTF once - TRBJ1-2 TRBV7-9
TGTGCCAACCCGACGGAGCTTCGCACAGATACGCAGTATTTT CANPTELRTDTQYF - - TRBJ2-3 TRBV2
TGCGCCAGCAGCCACAGACAGCTCAATGAGGACGAGCAGTACTTC CASSHRQLNEDEQYF - - TRBJ2-7 TRBV4-1
TGTGCCAGCAGTTCCAGTTCGGGAGGGTCAGAGACCCAGTACTTC CASSSSSGGSETQYF - TRBD2 TRBJ2-5 TRBV6-6
TGTGCCAGCAGCGACCCTAGGACAGGGGCGTTGTATGGCTACACCTTC CASSDPRTGALYGYTF - TRBD1 TRBJ1-2 TRBV7-2
TGTGCCAGCAGTCCCGGACGTTACGAGCAGTACTTC CASSPGRYEQYF - - TRBJ2-7 TRBV27
TGTGCCAGCAGCCCCCTGGGGCGGGAGGGCTACGAGCAGTACTTC CASSPLGREGYEQYF - TRBD2 TRBJ2-7 TRBV9
TGCGCCAGCAGCTTGGGCCAGGAAAACACTGAAGCTTTCTTT CASSLGQENTEAFF - - TRBJ1-1 TRBV5-1
TGTGCCAGCAGTGTGAGGACAGGGTATTACTTTACCAAAAATCAGCCCCAGCATTTT CASSVRTGYYFTKNQPQHF - TRBD1 TRBJ1-5 TRBV6-1
TGTGCCAGCAGCGTCGAGGGCCCCTTTGAGGGCTACACCTTC CASSVEGPFEGYTF - - TRBJ1-2 TRBV9
TGCGCCAGCAGCCAAGGCCCCTATTCACACACTGAAGCTTTCTTT CASSQGPYSHTEAFF once - TRBJ1-1 TRBV4-1
TGTGCCAGCAGCGTCTCTAGTTCCGGGACAAGACAAGAGACCCAGTACTTC CASSVSSSGTRQETQYF - - TRBJ2-5 TRBV9
TGTGCCAGCAGCTTAATTGGGAACACTGAAGCTTTCTTT CASSLIGNTEAFF - - TRBJ1-1 TRBV11-2
TGTGCCAGCAGTTTTTTGGGGGCTGAGCAGTACTTC CASSFLGAEQYF - - TRBJ2-7 TRBV27
TGTGCCAGCAGTCCCGTCCGGACCATTAACAATGAGCAGTTCTTC CASSPVRTINNEQFF - - TRBJ2-1 TRBV27
TGTGCCAGCAGGGCAAGCGTCAGGGAACAGTACTTC CASRASVREQYF - - TRBJ2-5 TRBV7-2
TGTGCCAGTAAAAACAGGGACTTGAACACCGGGGAGCTGTTTTTT CASKNRDLNTGELFF - - TRBJ2-2 TRBV19
TGCGCCAGCAGCTTGGGGACAGGGCCGTACGAGCAGTACTTC CASSLGTGPYEQYF - TRBD1 TRBJ2-7 TRBV5-1